This TCR beta chain appears in the sequencing data of a study of Ad26.COV2.S vaccination and SARS-CoV-2 variants. Noted treatment: approximately 18 received Ad26.COV2.S at low or high dose, single or two shots; about 5 received placebo; per-sample allocation not given. The samples date from day 63 after the first vaccine or placebo injection. Only in-frame clones appear in the TCRdb table, and some are missing; sequencing was by immunoSEQ multiplex PCR. Of roughly 250,000 clones detected, around 90% appear once; the ten largest clones hold about 2.8%. Only a few counts were recorded for this clone. The CDR3 contains 11 residues. The junction had 5 bases not matched to a gene; V was cut back by 7 bases and J by 12 bases. From germline, CDR1 is MRHNA and CDR2 SNTAGT.

The sequences come from peripheral blood, collected in a trial of Ad26.COV2.S vaccine versus placebo. The gene calls are TRBV6-4 and TRBJ2-1; TRBD2 matches 8 bases. The source of this sequence is a person aged 18-65 years who received the Ad26.COV2.S COVID-19 vaccine or a placebo. As DNA, the CDR3 is TGTGCCAGCACAGTAGCGGGGTTGCAGTTCTTC. Amino acids: CASTVAGLQFF.